This T cell receptor (beta chain) was captured in a study of shared clonotypes between healthy human individuals. CDR1 and CDR2 from the germline V gene are ENHRY and SYGVKD. The CDR3 runs to 15 residues. V was clipped by 6 bases and J by 0 bases, with 13 bases between them. TCRdb keeps only in-frame clones here, not all; method: immunoSEQ multiplex PCR. The sample consists of some 2,500,000 clones, 93% of them appearing once. The sequenced sample was naive CD4+ T cells from PBMCs. Subset here: CD45RA+ positively selected. The receptor's source is a man younger than 35 in good health. Some clones in this sample may be carry-over from other donors' samples. V usage is TRBV10-3 and J usage is TRBJ2-3; D uncertain. The CDR3 loop reads CAIRKQSTSTDTQYF. The CDR3 DNA sequence: TGTGCCATCAGAAAACAGAGCACTAGCACAGATACGCAGTATTTT.